The source of this TCR beta chain is a study of blood T cell repertoires in COVID-19. Study-level information: T cells, B-cell-depleted T cells, or PBMCs supplied cDNA or gDNA.

The germline V gene has CDR1 SGHRS and CDR2 YFSETQ. CDR3 length: 16 residues. Losses at the gene ends were 0 bases for V and 0 bases for J; bases not matched to a gene: 5. How the authors handled the data: Quantification of nucleated cells was approximated via reference gene primer amplification. Data came from immunoSEQ multiplex PCR; TCRdb stores just in-frame clones and leaves some out. Clone size and V and J calls were adopted from that table, with D and trimming inferred from the DNA. The table shows around 130,000 clones, with roughly 90% occurring only once. The chain uses TRBV5-1 and TRBJ2-7, with 8 nucleotides matching TRBD1. The TCR comes from a man aged 45-60 years with active COVID-19. The sequencing sample was made of peripheral blood. The CDR3 here is CASSLASGTGSYEQYF. DNA for the CDR3: TGCGCCAGCAGCTTGGCCTCGGGGACAGGCTCCTACGAGCAGTACTTC.